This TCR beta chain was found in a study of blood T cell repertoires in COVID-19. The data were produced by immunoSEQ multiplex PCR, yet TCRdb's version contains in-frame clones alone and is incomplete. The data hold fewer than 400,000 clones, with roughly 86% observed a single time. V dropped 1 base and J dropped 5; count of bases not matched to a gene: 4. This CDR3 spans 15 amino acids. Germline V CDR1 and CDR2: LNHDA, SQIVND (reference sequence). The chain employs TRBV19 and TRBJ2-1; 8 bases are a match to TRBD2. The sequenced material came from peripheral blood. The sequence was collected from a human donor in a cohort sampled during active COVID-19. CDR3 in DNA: TGTGCCAGTAGTATAGCGGGGGGGGGCCACAATGAGCAGTTCTTC. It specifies CASSIAGGGHNEQFF. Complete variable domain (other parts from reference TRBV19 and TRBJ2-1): DGGITQSPKYLFRKEGQNVTLSCEQNLNHDAMYWYRQDPGQGLRLIYYSQIVNDFQKGDIAEGYSVSREKKESFPLTVTSAQKNPTAFYLCASSIAGGGHNEQFFGPGTRLTVL.